The 5 T cell receptor beta chains reported below all come from one sample, sequenced in a study of cytomegalovirus exposure and HLA in healthy donors. Primers included in the PCR were 60 Vbeta and 13 Jbeta primers. Sequencing used immunoSEQ multiplex PCR; TCRdb keeps in-frame clones, though not all of them. The sample includes about 80,000 clones, over 60% seen only once; the top ten take about 4.7%. The sequencing input was PBMCs. The receptor source for this set is a male donor in good health and CMV-seropositive.

The V and J genes are TRBV20-1 and TRBJ2-3; D might be TRBD1 (5 bases). V lost 5 bases, J lost 6 bases, and 9 bases lay in between. The germline V gene has CDR1 DFQATT and CDR2 SNEGSKA (reference sequence). The CDR3 is 11 residues long. CDR3 region: CSAGAWDTQYF. CDR3 DNA: TGCAGTGCTGGGGCCTGGGATACGCAGTATTTT.

This chain joins TRBV7-2 and TRBJ2-1, with no clear D. Between the trimmed V and J ends, which lost 2 bases and 3 bases, there was a span of 5 bases. This CDR3 has 13 residues. Germline CDR1 is SGHTA and CDR2 is FQGNSA. CDR3 nucleotide sequence: TGTGCCAGCAGCTTAAACAGCTACAATGAGCAGTTCTTC. This encodes CASSLNSYNEQFF.

This clone occurred a few times. The chain employs TRBV30 and TRBJ2-7, with TRBD2 as a possible D gene (5 bases). The CDR3 has 13 amino acids. Trimming took 6 bases from V and 0 from J, leaving 12 bases between them. CDR1 is GTSNPN and CDR2 is SVGIG in the germline V gene (reference sequence). The CDR3 DNA sequence: TGTGCCTGTGTTGAGCGGATCTCCTACGAGCAGTACTTC. Its protein product is CACVERISYEQYF.

The gene calls are TRBV28 and TRBJ2-7, with TRBD1 matching over 7 bases. J was trimmed by 11 bases and V by 7 bases; bases with no gene match: 11. Germline values: CDR1 MDHEN, CDR2 SYDVKM. This CDR3 contains 12 residues. The CDR3 reads CASTADRAEKYF. In DNA form, the CDR3 reads TGTGCCAGCACCGCCGACAGGGCGGAAAAGTACTTC.

The rearrangement uses TRBV10-3 and TRBJ2-4; 7 bases agree with TRBD1. This CDR3 is 12 amino acids long. CDR1 and CDR2 from the germline V gene are ENHRY and SYGVKD. V shed 6 bases and J 7 bases; nucleotides not matched to a gene: 3. The CDR3 is CAISTDRNIQYF. CDR3 bases: TGTGCCATCAGCACGGACAGGAACATTCAGTACTTC.